This TCR beta chain was captured in a study of T cells in Graves' hyperthyroidism and ophthalmopathy. Study-wide context: Prior to any treatment, at the point of initial diagnosis, peripheral blood was collected. Points from the study as a whole: Most thyroid-expanded clonotypes above 0.001 were also found in blood.

This clonotype was seen a handful of times. Its antigen is undetermined. No progression to ophthalmopathy during 18 months of follow-up defined stable disease. Diagnoses rested on clinical symptoms, serum thyroxine and TRAb, thyroid ultrasound and orbital computed tomography. With 6 bases clipped from V and 6 bases from J, the junction kept 13 bases outside the gene matches. CDR3 length: 14 residues. Looked up from germline, CDR1 is DFQATT and CDR2 is SNEGSKA (reference sequence). Amplified TCR beta CDR3 regions came from RNA transcripts. With the HTBI primer set, the TCR CDR3 went through a first round of RT-PCR. TCRdb used MiXCR to reprocess the multiplex PCR reads, holding one entry per CDR3 protein. The data show about 760,000 distinct CDR3 sequences, with about 35% seen just once and around 30% held by the top ten.

The chain employs TRBV20-1 and TRBJ1-1, with 7 positions matching TRBD1. The receptor was isolated from a woman in her thirties or forties with Graves' hyperthyroidism. Sequencing was performed on blood. The CDR3 coding sequence is TGCAGTGCCCCCCGACAGGGAGGTTCCCCTGAAGCTTTCTTT. This sequence encodes CSAPRQGGSPEAFF.